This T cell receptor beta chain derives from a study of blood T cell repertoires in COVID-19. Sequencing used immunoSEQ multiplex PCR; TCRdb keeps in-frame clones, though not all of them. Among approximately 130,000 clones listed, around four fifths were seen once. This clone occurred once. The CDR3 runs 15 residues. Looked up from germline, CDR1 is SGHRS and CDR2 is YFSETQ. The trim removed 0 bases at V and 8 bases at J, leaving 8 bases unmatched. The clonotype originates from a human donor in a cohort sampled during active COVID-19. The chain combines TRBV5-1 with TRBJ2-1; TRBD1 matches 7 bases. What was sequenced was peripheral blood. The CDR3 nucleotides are TGCGCCAGCAGCTTGGGACAGGGAAATTTCGATGAGCAGTTCTTC. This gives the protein CASSLGQGNFDEQFF. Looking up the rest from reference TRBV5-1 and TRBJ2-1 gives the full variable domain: KAGVTQTPRYLIKTRGQQVTLSCSPISGHRSVSWYQQTPGQGLQFLFEYFSETQRNKGNFPGRFSGRQFSNSRSEMNVSTLELGDSALYLCASSLGQGNFDEQFFGPGTRLTVL.